This T cell receptor (beta chain) comes out of a study of T cell changes during pregnancy in multiple sclerosis. CDR1 is SEHNR, CDR2 FQNEAQ, per germline (reference sequence). This CDR3 region has 15 residues. The V and J ends lost 5 bases and 3 bases, in that order; junction bases with no gene match: 5. Clones were read by immunoSEQ multiplex PCR, and TCRdb kept only the in-frame ones, dropping some. The sample comprises about 34,000 clones, around nine tenths of which are singletons, and 3.5% rests with the top ten. Sequencing used CD8+ T cells from peripheral blood mononuclear cells, obtained in the third trimester of pregnancy. This clonotype was obtained from a female donor with multiple sclerosis, enrolled in a pregnancy study. The chain couples TRBV7-9 to TRBJ2-3; 10 bases are shared with TRBD2. DNA for the CDR3: TGTGCCAGCAGCCCGCCGGGACTAGCGACAGATACGCAGTATTTT. This sequence encodes CASSPPGLATDTQYF.